The present T cell receptor beta chain was sequenced within a study of T cells expressing NK-cell markers. What made the TCR beta cDNA was 5'RACE template switching with UMIs. Reprocessing the 5' RACE reads, TCRdb reports a single entry for every CDR3 protein and omits DNA. Its clone listing holds around 15,000 distinct CDR3 sequences. Sequenced sample: blood T cells: a sorted CD56 or NKG2C T cell subset, CD4+ or CD8+ T cells, or bulk PBMC T cells (not recorded which). The TCR was taken from a man aged 18-69 years in good health.

CDR3 residues: CSVDSSGRHEQFF. The chain links TRBV29-1 to TRBJ2-1; with no DNA, the TCRdb D assignment of TRBD2 cannot be verified. Germline CDR1 SQVTM, CDR2 ANQGSEA. The CDR3 is 13 amino acids.